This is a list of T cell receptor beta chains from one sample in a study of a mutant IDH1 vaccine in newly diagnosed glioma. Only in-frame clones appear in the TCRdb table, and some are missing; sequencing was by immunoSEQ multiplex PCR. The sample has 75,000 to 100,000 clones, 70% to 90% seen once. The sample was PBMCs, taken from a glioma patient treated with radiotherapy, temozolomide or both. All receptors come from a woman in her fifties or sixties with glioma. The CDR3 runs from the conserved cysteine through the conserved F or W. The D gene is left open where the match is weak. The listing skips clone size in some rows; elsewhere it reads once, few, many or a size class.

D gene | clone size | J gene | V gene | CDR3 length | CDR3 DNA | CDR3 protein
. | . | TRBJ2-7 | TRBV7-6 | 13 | TGTGCCAGCAGCCATGCGAACGATTACGAGCAGTACTTC | CASSHANDYEQYF
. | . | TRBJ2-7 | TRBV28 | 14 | TGTGCCAGCAGTTTACCCCCCATGGGGTACGAGCAGTACTTC | CASSLPPMGYEQYF
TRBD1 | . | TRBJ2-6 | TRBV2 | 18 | TGTGCCAGCAGTGAAGGGGACAGCGCCGGACCTGGGGCCAACGTCCTGACTTTC | CASSEGDSAGPGANVLTF
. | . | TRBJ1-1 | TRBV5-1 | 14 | TGCGCCAGCAGTAGGGGTCGGATGAACACTGAAGCTTTCTTT | CASSRGRMNTEAFF
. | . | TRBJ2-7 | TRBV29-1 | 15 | TGCAGCGTTCGACCCTCCGGGACCAGAATATGCGAGCAGTACTTC | CSVRPSGTRICEQYF
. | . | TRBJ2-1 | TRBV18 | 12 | TGTGCCAGCTCACCTCAGGCGTATGAGCAGTTCTTC | CASSPQAYEQFF
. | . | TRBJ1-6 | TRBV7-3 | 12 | TGTGCCAGCAGCTTACCCAATTCACCCCTCCACTTT | CASSLPNSPLHF
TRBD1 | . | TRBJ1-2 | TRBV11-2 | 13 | TGTGCCAGCAGCTCCGGACAGGGTAAAGGCTACACCTTC | CASSSGQGKGYTF
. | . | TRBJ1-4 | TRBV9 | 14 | TGTGCCAGCAGCGATATCAGCGGTAATGAAAAACTGTTTTTT | CASSDISGNEKLFF
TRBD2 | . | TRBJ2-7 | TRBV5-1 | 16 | TGCGCCAGCAGCAGCTTCCTAGCGGGAGGAGCTTACGAGCAGTACTTC | CASSSFLAGGAYEQYF
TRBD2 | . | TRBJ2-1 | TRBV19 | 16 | TGTGCCAGTAGTAAGGGTAGCGGGAGATCCTACAATGAGCAGTTCTTC | CASSKGSGRSYNEQFF
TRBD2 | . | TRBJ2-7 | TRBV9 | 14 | TGTGCCAGCAGCTCAGGGACTAGCGGGCTCGAGCAGTACTTC | CASSSGTSGLEQYF
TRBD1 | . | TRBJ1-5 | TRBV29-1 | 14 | TGCAGCGTTGGGGACAGGGTTGGCAATCAGCCCCAGCATTTT | CSVGDRVGNQPQHF
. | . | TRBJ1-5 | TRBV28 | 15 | TGTGCCAGCAGTTTCGAGCAGGGGTGGGATCAGCCCCAGCATTTT | CASSFEQGWDQPQHF
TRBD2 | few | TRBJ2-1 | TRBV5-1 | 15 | TGCGCCAGCAGCTTAAGTCTAGCGGGAGCCAATGAGCAGTTCTTC | CASSLSLAGANEQFF
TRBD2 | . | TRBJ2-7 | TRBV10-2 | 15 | TGCGCCTCACGCGGGCTAGCGGGAGGCATCTACGAGCAGTACTTC | CASRGLAGGIYEQYF
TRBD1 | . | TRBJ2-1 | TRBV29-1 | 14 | TGCAGCGTTGGCCCTGCCGGACAGGGGTCTGAGCAGTTCTTC | CSVGPAGQGSEQFF
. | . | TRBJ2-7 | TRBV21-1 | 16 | TGTGCCAGCAGCAAAGGGAAACGGGGATTCTCCTACGAGCAGTACTTC | CASSKGKRGFSYEQYF